One and the same sample provided the 14 T cell receptor beta chains below, sequenced in a study of blood T cell repertoires in COVID-19. Sequenced by immunoSEQ multiplex PCR; TCRdb stores in-frame clones only, minus some. The sample lists around 400,000 clones, 87% occurring once. The sample consisted of peripheral blood. Receptor source: a woman in her twenties or thirties with COVID-19, enrolled during active disease.

The chain carries TRBV5-1 and TRBJ1-6, with 11 bases aligning to TRBD1. The V gene's germline CDR1 is SGHRS and CDR2 YFSETQ. The CDR3 has 16 amino acids. With 4 bases clipped from V and 5 bases from J, the junction kept 5 bases outside the gene matches. CDR3 sequence (DNA): TGCGCCAGCAGCCCAGGACAGGGGGCGGATAATTCACCCCTCCACTTT. Its translation: CASSPGQGADNSPLHF.

V gene TRBV19 combines with J gene TRBJ1-2; no definite D call. Germline CDR1 is LNHDA and CDR2 is SQIVND (reference sequence). This CDR3 is 14 amino acids long. The germline V and J ends were trimmed by 7 bases and 6 bases, with 18 bases remaining between them. DNA of the CDR3: TGTGCCAGTACTCCCCTAGGAGGGTATGATGGCTACACCTTC. Translated: CASTPLGGYDGYTF.

The rearrangement uses TRBV27 and TRBJ2-7; 7 bases align to TRBD2. There are 14 residues in the CDR3. CDR1 is MNHEY, CDR2 SMNVEV, per germline (reference sequence). V lost 3 bases to trimming and J lost 5 bases; unmatched junction nucleotides: 7. The CDR3 nucleotides are TGTGCCAGCAGTTTTGAACGGGAGGTCCACGAGCAGTACTTC. It translates to CASSFEREVHEQYF.

The rearrangement links TRBV5-1 to TRBJ1-4, with 9 bases aligning to TRBD1. Germline trimming cut 4 bases from V and 5 bases from J; bases unmatched to any gene: 6. CDR3 length equals 15 residues. The germline V gene encodes CDR1 SGHRS and CDR2 YFSETQ. The CDR3 DNA sequence: TGCGCCAGCAGCATTCTACAGGGGGCGAATGAAAAACTGTTTTTT. It translates to CASSILQGANEKLFF.

This chain uses TRBV7-3 with TRBJ2-3; D perhaps matches TRBD2 (5 bases). V was pared by 5 bases and J by 0 bases, with 12 bases between. This CDR3 is 15 amino acids long. Germline V gene data show CDR1 as SGHTA and CDR2 as FQGTGA. CDR3 region: CASSPEGGSTDTQYF. CDR3 DNA: TGTGCCAGCAGCCCCGAAGGCGGGAGCACAGATACGCAGTATTTT.

This rearrangement joins TRBV7-2 to TRBJ2-1; 9 nucleotides line up with TRBD2. The ends lost 4 bases at V and 3 bases at J; junction bases unmatched: 7. The germline V gene encodes CDR1 SGHTA and CDR2 FQGNSA. The CDR3 has 16 amino acids. The CDR3 DNA sequence: TGTGCCAGCAGCTCCCGCGGGGGGGCCGACTACAATGAGCAGTTCTTC. Its translation is CASSSRGGADYNEQFF.

The chain employs TRBV5-1 and TRBJ2-7, with D possibly being TRBD1 (5 bases). This CDR3 is built from 14 residues. Germline V gives CDR1 SGHRS, CDR2 YFSETQ. The germline V and J ends were trimmed by 5 bases and 5 bases, with 17 bases remaining between them. The CDR3 sequence is CASRSGMALDEQYF. DNA of the CDR3: TGCGCCAGCAGATCAGGGATGGCCCTAGACGAGCAGTACTTC.

The chain combines TRBV24-1 with TRBJ2-5, with 7 bases identical to TRBD1. CDR3 length: 15 amino acids. After removal of 3 bases from V and 0 bases from J, the junction contained 3 bases not matched to a gene. The V gene's germline CDR1 is KGHDR and CDR2 SFDVKD. CDR3 in DNA: TGTGCCACCAGTGATAACAGGGGTTACCAAGAGACCCAGTACTTC. It translates to CATSDNRGYQETQYF.

This clone is a singleton in its sample. The chain's CDR3 is CASNRQGAPDTQYF. The CDR3 region has the DNA TGTGCCAGCAATAGACAGGGAGCACCAGATACGCAGTATTTT. This chain links TRBV2 with TRBJ2-3; 7 bases line up with TRBD1. The trim removed 7 bases at V and 4 bases at J, leaving 8 bases unmatched. The CDR3 runs 14 residues. Germline loops: CDR1 SNHLY, CDR2 FYNNEI.

This chain uses TRBV10-2 with TRBJ2-4, with D unclear. With 8 bases removed from V and 13 bases from J, the gap between germline ends came to 15 bases. Looked up from germline, CDR1 is WSHSY and CDR2 is SAAADI. The length of the CDR3 is 11 residues. The CDR3 region has the DNA TGCGCCAGCGCGGCCGACGCACTACAGTACTTC. Encoded protein: CASAADALQYF.

The rearrangement uses TRBV9 and TRBJ1-1; D call uncertain. Germline V gene data show CDR1 as SGDLS and CDR2 as YYNGEE. V lost 1 base, J lost 4 bases, and 8 bases lay in between. The CDR3 is 13 amino acids. Written as DNA, the CDR3 is TGTGCCAGCAGCGTACTGGGAGGCACTGAAGCTTTCTTT. This sequence encodes CASSVLGGTEAFF.

The gene calls are TRBV10-3 and TRBJ2-7; 9 positions agree with TRBD1. In germline, CDR1 is ENHRY, CDR2 SYGVKD. This CDR3 has 13 amino acids. J lost 2 bases, V lost 6 bases, and 2 bases had no gene match. The CDR3 protein is CAISRDRAYEQYF. Written as DNA, the CDR3 is TGTGCCATCAGCCGGGACAGGGCCTACGAGCAGTACTTC.

This chain joins TRBV5-1 and TRBJ2-6; a weak D match, TRBD1 (5 bases). The CDR3 is 14 residues long. Germline lookup yields CDR1 SGHRS and CDR2 YFSETQ. Deletions cut 7 bases from V and 4 bases from J, with 12 bases between. The DNA of the CDR3 is TGCGCCAGCCACCAGGGTCGGGGGGCCAACGTCCTGACTTTC. It translates to CASHQGRGANVLTF.

CDR3 sequence reads: CATSDLGQGGYGYTF. The CDR3 region has the DNA TGTGCCACCAGTGATCTCGGACAGGGTGGCTATGGCTACACCTTC. J is TRBJ1-2 and V is TRBV24-1, with TRBD1 matching 8 bases. V lost 3 bases to trimming and J lost 4 bases; unmatched junction nucleotides: 6. CDR3 length equals 15 residues. The germline CDR1 and CDR2 sequences are KGHDR and SFDVKD.